This T cell receptor (beta chain) was found in a study of T cell repertoires in ileal Crohn's disease. Time point: neoterminal ileum biopsy at postoperative endoscopy, about 6 months after surgery. Trimming removed 7 bases from V and 4 bases from J, with 14 bases in between. This CDR3 comprises 14 residues. The germline V gene has CDR1 MNHEY and CDR2 SVGAGI. Assay: immunoSEQ multiplex PCR; the TCRdb copy retains only in-frame clones and omits some. The data hold about 11,000 clones, with roughly 72% observed a single time. V is TRBV6-5 and J is TRBJ1-3; possibly TRBD1 for D (5 bases). The TCR was taken from an adult with Crohn's disease. Material: ileal tissue. The CDR3 loop reads CASTDRGYGNTIYF. CDR3 coding DNA: TGTGCCAGCACGGATCGGGGGTACGGAAACACCATATATTTT.